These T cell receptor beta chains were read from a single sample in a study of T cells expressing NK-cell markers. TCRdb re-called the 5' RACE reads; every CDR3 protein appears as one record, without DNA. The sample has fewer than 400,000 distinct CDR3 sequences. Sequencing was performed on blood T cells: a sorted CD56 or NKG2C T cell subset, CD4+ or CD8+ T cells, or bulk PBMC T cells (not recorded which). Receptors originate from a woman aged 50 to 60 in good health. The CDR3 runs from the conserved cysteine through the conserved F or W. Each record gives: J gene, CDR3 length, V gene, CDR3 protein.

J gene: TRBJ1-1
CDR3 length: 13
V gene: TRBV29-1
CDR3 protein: CSVGNRGNTEAFF

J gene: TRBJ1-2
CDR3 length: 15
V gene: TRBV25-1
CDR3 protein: CASSQGGTRNYGYTF

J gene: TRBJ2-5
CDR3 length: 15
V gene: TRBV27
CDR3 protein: CATRDGGWGLETQYF

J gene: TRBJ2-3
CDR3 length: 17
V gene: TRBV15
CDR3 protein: CATSRDSGRAVYDTQYF

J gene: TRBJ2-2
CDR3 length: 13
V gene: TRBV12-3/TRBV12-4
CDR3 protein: CASSSGRTGELFF

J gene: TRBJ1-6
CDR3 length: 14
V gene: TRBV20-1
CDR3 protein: CSASRDSYNSPLHF

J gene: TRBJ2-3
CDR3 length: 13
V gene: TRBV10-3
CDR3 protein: CAARDSVTDTQYF

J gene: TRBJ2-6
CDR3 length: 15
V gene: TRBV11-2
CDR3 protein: CASSQWGTGANVLTF

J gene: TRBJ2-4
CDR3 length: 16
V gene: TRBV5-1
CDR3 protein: CASSFGEIIAKNIQYF

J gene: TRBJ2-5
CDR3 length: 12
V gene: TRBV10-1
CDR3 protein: CASGSAGETQYF

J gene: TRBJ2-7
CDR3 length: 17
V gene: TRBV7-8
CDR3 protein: CASSLIWGTQGDYEQYF

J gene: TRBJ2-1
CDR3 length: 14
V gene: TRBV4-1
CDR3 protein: CASSQGGVGNEQFF

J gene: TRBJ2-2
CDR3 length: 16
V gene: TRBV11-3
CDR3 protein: CASSPRPGGNAGELFF

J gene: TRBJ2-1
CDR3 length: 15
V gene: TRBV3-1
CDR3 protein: CASSRPVGGRGEQFF

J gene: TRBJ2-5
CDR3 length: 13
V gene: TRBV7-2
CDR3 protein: CASSVDYSRTQYF

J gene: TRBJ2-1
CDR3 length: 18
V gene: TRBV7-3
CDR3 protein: CASSSSGIGKSSYNEQFF

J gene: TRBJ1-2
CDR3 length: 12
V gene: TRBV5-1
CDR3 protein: CASSLGPGPYTF

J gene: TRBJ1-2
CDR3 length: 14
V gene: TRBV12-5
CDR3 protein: CASGLVPGSYGYTF

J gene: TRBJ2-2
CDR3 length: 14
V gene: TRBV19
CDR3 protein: CASSTGQGHGELFF

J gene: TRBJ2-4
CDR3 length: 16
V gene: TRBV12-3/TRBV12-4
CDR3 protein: CASSGGTGWGKNIQYF

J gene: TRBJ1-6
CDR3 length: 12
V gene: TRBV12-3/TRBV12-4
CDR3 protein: CASSFSPPPLHF

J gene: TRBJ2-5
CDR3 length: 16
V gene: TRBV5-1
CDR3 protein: CASSARPGTSGETQYF